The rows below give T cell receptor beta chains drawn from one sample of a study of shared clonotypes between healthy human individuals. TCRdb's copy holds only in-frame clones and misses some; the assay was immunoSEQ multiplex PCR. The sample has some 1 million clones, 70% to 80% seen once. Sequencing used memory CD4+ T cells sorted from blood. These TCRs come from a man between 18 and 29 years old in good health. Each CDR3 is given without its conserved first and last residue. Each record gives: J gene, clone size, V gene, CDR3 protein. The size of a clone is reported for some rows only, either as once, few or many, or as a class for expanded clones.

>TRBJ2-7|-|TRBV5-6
ASSLGFSYEQY
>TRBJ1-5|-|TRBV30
AWTSGAGGQPQH
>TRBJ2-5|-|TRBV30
AWSYRVGETQY
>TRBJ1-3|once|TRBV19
ASSIEVRGTGNTIY
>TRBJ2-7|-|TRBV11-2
ASSRKGGIAGGSPYEQY
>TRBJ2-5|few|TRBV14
ASSPRGAGGLLQETQY
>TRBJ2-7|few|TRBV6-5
ASRRDRRGSYEQY
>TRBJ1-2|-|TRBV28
ATSPGGTYGYT
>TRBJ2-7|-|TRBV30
AWSVSGALGEQY
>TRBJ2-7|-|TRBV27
ASSSPGGSSYEQY
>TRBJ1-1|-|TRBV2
ASISDRATEAF
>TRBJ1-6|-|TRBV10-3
AIHWALEAPLH
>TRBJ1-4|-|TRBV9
ASSVDRGGEKLF
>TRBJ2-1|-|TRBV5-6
ASSLLAGGLAEQF
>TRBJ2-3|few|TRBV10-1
ASSDLLGARTDTQY
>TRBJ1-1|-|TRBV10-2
ASSESWDKAEAF
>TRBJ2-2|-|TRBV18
ASSPGTGNTGELF
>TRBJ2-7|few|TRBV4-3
ASSQDRGSFYEQY
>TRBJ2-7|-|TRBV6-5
ASSGQGPLYEQY
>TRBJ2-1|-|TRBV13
ASRLAGGPYNEQF
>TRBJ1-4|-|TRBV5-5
ASSLLGSEKLF
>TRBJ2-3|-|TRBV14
ASSARRERPDTQY
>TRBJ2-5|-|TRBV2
ASRLKETQY
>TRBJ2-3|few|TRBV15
ATSTYRDPGQY
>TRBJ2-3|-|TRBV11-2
ASSLAGALTDTQY
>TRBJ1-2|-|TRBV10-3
AIRLDGNYGYT